This T cell receptor beta chain was observed in a study of spatial heterogeneity in lung cancer. Time point given: sample taken at primary tumor resection. Sequencing covered unsorted whole RNA taken from tumor, nontumor lung or frozen PBMC. Each CDR3 protein is one row after TCRdb ran MiXCR on the 5' RACE reads. Of some 22,000 distinct CDR3 sequences listed, approximately 5.8% are singletons. Trimming pared 2 bases from V and 2 bases from J, leaving 16 bases between. The CDR3 runs 17 residues. Material: PBMCs, obtained at surgery. The gene calls are TRBV6-7 and TRBJ1-5; maybe TRBD1 (5 bases). TRBV6-7 is treated as an ORF (open reading frame) with a function not yet certain. The TCR was taken from a male donor with early-stage non-small cell lung cancer. The DNA of the CDR3 is TGTGCCAGCAGTTACGGAAACTGGGACCCACGCAATCAGCCCCAGCATTTT. Protein sequence: CASSYGNWDPRNQPQHF.